This T cell receptor (beta chain) was identified during a study of T cell responses to AZD1222 COVID-19 vaccine. The CDR3 covers 15 residues. Germline loops: CDR1 LGHDT, CDR2 YNNKEL (reference sequence). V was clipped by 3 bases and J by 5 bases; unmatched bases: 7. Notes on this clone: Antigen: not known.

Measured with immunoSEQ multiplex PCR; TCRdb has only the in-frame clones, and not every one. The sample shows about 100,000 clones, about nine tenths of them seen only once. Regarding the study as a whole: Without day 14 samples, only post-peak T cell repertoires were studied. The donor cohort was predominantly white British with a female majority, and clonal diversity may have been underestimated. Baseline testing showed seropositivity in only six AZD1222 recipients.

This chain connects TRBV3-1 (or the pseudogene TRBV3-2) to TRBJ2-3; 8 nucleotides agree with TRBD2. Sequenced material: peripheral blood, taken 28 days after the second AZD1222 dose. The receptor was isolated from an adult who received the AZD1222 COVID-19 vaccine. CDR3 in amino acids: CASSHRRGGKDTQYF. In DNA, the CDR3 is TGTGCCAGCAGCCATCGCCGGGGGGGAAAAGATACGCAGTATTTT.